Given below is one TCR beta chain in context. What it binds is unknown. These data are taken from a study of cytomegalovirus exposure and HLA in healthy donors. Study details: An earlier analysis identified under 130 million unique TCR beta sequences in some 180 million T cells. Samples from HLA-typed donors yielded about 85 million unique TCRs in an early data release. Findings and limits, study-wide: A missense DCLRE1C variant was associated with V- and J-gene trimming of TCR beta chains in a later analysis, and an independent cohort replicated the association. Reportedly, TCR beta sequences accurately predicted HLA-A and HLA-B alleles in most subjects.

The PCR had 60 Vbeta and 13 Jbeta primers. Sequencing was performed with immunoSEQ multiplex PCR; in TCRdb, only in-frame clones are kept and a portion is missing. Found here are tens of thousands of clones, 75% to 80% of them singletons; the top ten hold over 2.5%. Germline V gene lookup returns CDR1 MDHEN and CDR2 SYDVKM. Germline trimming cut 3 bases from V and 11 bases from J; bases unmatched to any gene: 36. The CDR3 is made up of 22 amino acids. The chain recombines TRBV28 with TRBJ1-1; 7 positions agree with TRBD1. The sequence was obtained from a man aged 18 to 29 in good health and CMV-seronegative. The source material was PBMCs. The CDR3 reads CASSLAPPTGSLDLGDQPTAFF. CDR3 DNA: TGTGCCAGCAGTTTGGCCCCTCCGACAGGGTCTCTAGATCTCGGAGATCAACCTACGGCTTTCTTT.